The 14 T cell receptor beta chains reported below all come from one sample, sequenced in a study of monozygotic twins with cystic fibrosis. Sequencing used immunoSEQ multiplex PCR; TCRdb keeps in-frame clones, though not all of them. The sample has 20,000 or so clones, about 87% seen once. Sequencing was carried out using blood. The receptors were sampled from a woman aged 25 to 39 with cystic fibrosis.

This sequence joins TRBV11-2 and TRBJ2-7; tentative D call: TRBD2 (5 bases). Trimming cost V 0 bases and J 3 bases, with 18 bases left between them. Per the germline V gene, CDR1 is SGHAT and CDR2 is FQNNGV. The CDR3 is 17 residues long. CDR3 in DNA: TGTGCCAGCAGCTTAGATGCGGCTGGGAGAGCAGTCTACGAGCAGTACTTC. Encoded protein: CASSLDAAGRAVYEQYF.

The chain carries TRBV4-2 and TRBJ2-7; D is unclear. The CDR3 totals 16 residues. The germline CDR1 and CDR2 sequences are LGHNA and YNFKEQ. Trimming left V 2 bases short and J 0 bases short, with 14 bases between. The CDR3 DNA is TGTGCCAGCAGCCAATCAGTGACTGTAAGCTCCTACGAGCAGTACTTC. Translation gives CASSQSVTVSSYEQYF.

The CDR3 coding sequence is TGTGCCAGCAGCTTAGTTGTCACGGTGGGTGGGCCCCAGCATTTT. It yields the protein CASSLVVTVGGPQHF. The chain has TRBV7-8 and TRBJ1-5; the D is unclear. Germline lookup yields CDR1 SGHVS and CDR2 FQNEAQ. This CDR3 contains 15 residues. V lost 1 base, J lost 9 bases, and 16 bases lay in between. The full variable domain, completed using reference TRBV7-8 and TRBJ1-5, is GAGVSQSPRYKVAKRGQDVALRCDPISGHVSLFWYQQALGQGPEFLTYFQNEAQLDKSGLPSDRFFAERPEGSVSTLKIQRTQQEDSAVYLCASSLVVTVGGPQHFGDGTRLSIL.

CDR3 sequence reads: CAISDVAGHTNTGELFF. The CDR3 DNA follows: TGTGCCATCAGTGACGTAGCGGGTCATACCAACACCGGGGAGCTGTTTTTT. J is TRBJ2-2 and V is TRBV10-3; TRBD2 matches at 7 bases. Germline V gives CDR1 ENHRY, CDR2 SYGVKD. CDR3 length: 17 amino acids. V shed 3 bases and J 2 bases; nucleotides not matched to a gene: 9.

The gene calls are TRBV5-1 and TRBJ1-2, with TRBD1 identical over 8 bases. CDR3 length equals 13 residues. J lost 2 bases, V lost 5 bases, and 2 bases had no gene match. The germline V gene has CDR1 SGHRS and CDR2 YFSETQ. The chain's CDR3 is CASRRDRNYGYTF. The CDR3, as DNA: TGCGCCAGCAGACGGGACAGGAACTATGGCTACACCTTC. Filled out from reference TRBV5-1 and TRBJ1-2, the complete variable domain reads KAGVTQTPRYLIKTRGQQVTLSCSPISGHRSVSWYQQTPGQGLQFLFEYFSETQRNKGNFPGRFSGRQFSNSRSEMNVSTLELGDSALYLCASRRDRNYGYTFGSGTRLTVV.

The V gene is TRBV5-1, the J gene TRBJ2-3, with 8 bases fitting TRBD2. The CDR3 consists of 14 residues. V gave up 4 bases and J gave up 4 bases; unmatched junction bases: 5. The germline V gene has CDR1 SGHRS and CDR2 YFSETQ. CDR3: CASSAGLGADTQYF. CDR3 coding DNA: TGCGCCAGCAGCGCGGGACTAGGGGCAGATACGCAGTATTTT.

CDR3 nucleotides: TGTGCCAGCAGCTTAGCTGGAAGCGGGGGTTTCAATGAGCAGTTCTTC. This gives the protein CASSLAGSGGFNEQFF. This chain connects TRBV7-2 to TRBJ2-1, with 8 nucleotides matching TRBD2. This CDR3 has 16 residues. From germline, CDR1 is SGHTA and CDR2 FQGNSA. Trimming removed 0 bases from V and 6 bases from J; junction bases left unmatched: 7.

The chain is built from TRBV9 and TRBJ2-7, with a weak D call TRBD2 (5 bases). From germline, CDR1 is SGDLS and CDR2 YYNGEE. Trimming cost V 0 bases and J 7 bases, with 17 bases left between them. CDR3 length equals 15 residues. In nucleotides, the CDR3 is TGTGCCAGCAGCGTAGGGGGAAGAACCACGGGGGAGCAGTACTTC. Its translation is CASSVGGRTTGEQYF. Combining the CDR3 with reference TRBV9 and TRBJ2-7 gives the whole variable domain DSGVTQTPKHLITATGQRVTLRCSPRSGDLSVYWYQQSLDQGLQFLIQYYNGEERAKGNILERFSAQQFPDLHSELNLSSLELGDSALYFCASSVGGRTTGEQYFGPGTRLTVT.

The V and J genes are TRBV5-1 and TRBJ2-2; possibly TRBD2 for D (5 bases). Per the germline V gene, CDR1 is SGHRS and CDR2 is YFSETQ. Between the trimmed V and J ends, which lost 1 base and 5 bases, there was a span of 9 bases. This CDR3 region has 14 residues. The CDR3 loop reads CASSLTRRTGELFF. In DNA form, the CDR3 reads TGCGCCAGCAGCTTGACTAGGAGGACCGGGGAGCTGTTTTTT. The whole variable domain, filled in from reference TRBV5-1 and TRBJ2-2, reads KAGVTQTPRYLIKTRGQQVTLSCSPISGHRSVSWYQQTPGQGLQFLFEYFSETQRNKGNFPGRFSGRQFSNSRSEMNVSTLELGDSALYLCASSLTRRTGELFFGEGSRLTVL.

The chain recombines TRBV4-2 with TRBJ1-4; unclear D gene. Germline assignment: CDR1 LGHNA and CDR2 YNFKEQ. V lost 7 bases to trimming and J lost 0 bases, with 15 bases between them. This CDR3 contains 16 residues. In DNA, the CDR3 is TGTGCCAGCAACTATGCTCCTCAAGCAACTAATGAAAAACTGTTTTTT. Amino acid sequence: CASNYAPQATNEKLFF.

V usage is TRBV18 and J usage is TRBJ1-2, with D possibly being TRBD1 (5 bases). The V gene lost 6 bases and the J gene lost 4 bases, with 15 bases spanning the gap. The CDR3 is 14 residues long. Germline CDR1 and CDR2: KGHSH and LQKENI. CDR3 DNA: TGTGCCAGCTCCTCGGGCAGGGAAGCCTATGGCTACACCTTC. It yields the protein CASSSGREAYGYTF.

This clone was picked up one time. The CDR3 DNA sequence: TGTGCCAGTAATATGGGGACCCCAGATACGCAGTATTTT. The encoded protein is CASNMGTPDTQYF. The rearrangement joins TRBV19 to TRBJ2-3, with D possibly called TRBD1 or TRBD2 (5 bases each). Germline CDR1 and CDR2: LNHDA and SQIVND (reference sequence). The CDR3 contains 13 residues. V was trimmed by 7 bases and J by 4 bases, leaving 12 bases between them.

The CDR3 bases are TGCGCCAGCAGCTCCCGACCTAGCTCCCAGACCCAGTACTTC. This encodes CASSSRPSSQTQYF. The rearrangement uses TRBV5-1 and TRBJ2-5; tentative D call: TRBD2 (5 bases). The germline V gene encodes CDR1 SGHRS and CDR2 YFSETQ. The length of the CDR3 is 14 residues. Trimming removed 3 bases at V and 6 bases at J, with 15 bases between. Combining the CDR3 with reference TRBV5-1 and TRBJ2-5 gives the whole variable domain KAGVTQTPRYLIKTRGQQVTLSCSPISGHRSVSWYQQTPGQGLQFLFEYFSETQRNKGNFPGRFSGRQFSNSRSEMNVSTLELGDSALYLCASSSRPSSQTQYFGPGTRLLVL.

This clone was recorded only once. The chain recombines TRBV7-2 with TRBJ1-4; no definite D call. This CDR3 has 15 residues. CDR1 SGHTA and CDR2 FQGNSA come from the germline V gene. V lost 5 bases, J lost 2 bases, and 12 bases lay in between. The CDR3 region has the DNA TGTGCCAGCAGCCTCTTGGCACGCACTAATGAAAAACTGTTTTTT. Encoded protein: CASSLLARTNEKLFF.